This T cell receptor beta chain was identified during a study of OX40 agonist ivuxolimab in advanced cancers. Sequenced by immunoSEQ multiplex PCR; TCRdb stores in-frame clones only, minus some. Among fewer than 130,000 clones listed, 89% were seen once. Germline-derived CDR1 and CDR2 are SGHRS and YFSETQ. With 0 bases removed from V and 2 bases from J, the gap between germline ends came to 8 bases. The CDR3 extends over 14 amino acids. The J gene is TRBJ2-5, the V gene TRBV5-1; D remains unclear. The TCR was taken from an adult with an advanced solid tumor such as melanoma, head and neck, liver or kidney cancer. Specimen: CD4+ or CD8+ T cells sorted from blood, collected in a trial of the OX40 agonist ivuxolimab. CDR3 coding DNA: TGCGCCAGCAGCTTGGTGGCAGAGCAAGAGACCCAGTACTTC. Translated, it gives CASSLVAEQETQYF.